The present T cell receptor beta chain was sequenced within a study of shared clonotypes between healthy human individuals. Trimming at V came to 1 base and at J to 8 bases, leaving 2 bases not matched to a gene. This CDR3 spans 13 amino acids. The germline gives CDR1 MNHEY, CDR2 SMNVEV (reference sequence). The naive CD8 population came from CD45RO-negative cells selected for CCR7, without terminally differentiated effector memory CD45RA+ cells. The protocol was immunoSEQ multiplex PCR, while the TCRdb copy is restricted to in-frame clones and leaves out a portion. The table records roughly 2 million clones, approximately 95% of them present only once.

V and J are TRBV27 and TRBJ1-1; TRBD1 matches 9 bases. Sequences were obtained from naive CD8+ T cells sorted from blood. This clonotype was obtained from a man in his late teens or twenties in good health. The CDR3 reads CASSLLGQGEAFF. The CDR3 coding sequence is TGTGCCAGCAGTTTATTAGGACAGGGGGAAGCTTTCTTT.